This T cell receptor (beta chain) was recorded in a study of blood T cell repertoires in COVID-19. This CDR3 spans 15 amino acids. With 4 bases removed from V and 0 bases from J, the gap between germline ends came to 10 bases. Looked up from germline, CDR1 is SGHNT and CDR2 is YYREEE (reference sequence). Assay used: immunoSEQ multiplex PCR; TCRdb lists only in-frame clones, some missing. The top ten hold about 4.2% of the sample, which has under 350,000 clones, roughly 91% seen once. The TCR was taken from a man between 40 and 49 years old with acute or convalescent COVID-19. J is TRBJ1-4 and V is TRBV5-4, with D unresolved. The source material was peripheral blood. CDR3 DNA: TGTGCCAGCAGCCCCTCGAGTGCAACTAATGAAAAACTGTTTTTT. Encoded protein: CASSPSSATNEKLFF.